This T cell receptor (beta chain) was obtained from a study of cytomegalovirus exposure and HLA in healthy donors. Clones were read by immunoSEQ multiplex PCR, and TCRdb kept only the in-frame ones, dropping some. This sample has some 340,000 clones, with approximately 90% found just once. Germline V gives CDR1 SGHAT, CDR2 FQNNGV. The CDR3 is 15 amino acids. Trimming took off 6 bases at V and 5 bases at J, with 20 bases between the two ends. The chain joins TRBV11-2 to TRBJ2-7, with D possibly being TRBD2 (6 bases). Sequenced: PBMCs. This clonotype was obtained from a woman aged 25 to 39 in good health and CMV-seropositive. CDR3 coding DNA: TGTGCCAGCAGGCGGGCTTTTCGGGAGTCCAACGAGCAGTACTTC. Its translation: CASRRAFRESNEQYF.